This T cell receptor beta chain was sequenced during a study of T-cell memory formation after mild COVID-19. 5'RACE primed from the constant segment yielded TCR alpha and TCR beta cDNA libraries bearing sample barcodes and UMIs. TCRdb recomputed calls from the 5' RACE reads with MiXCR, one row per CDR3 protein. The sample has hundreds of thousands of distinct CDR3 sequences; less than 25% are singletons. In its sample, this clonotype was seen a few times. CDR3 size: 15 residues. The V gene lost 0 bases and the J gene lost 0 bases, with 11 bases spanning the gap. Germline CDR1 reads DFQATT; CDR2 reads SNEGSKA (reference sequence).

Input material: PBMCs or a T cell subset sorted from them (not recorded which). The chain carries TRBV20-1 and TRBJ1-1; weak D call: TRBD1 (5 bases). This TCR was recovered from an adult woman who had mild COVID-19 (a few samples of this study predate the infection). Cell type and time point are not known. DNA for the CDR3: TGCAGTGCTAGAGATGGCCGGGGGTTGAACACTGAAGCTTTCTTT. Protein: CSARDGRGLNTEAFF.